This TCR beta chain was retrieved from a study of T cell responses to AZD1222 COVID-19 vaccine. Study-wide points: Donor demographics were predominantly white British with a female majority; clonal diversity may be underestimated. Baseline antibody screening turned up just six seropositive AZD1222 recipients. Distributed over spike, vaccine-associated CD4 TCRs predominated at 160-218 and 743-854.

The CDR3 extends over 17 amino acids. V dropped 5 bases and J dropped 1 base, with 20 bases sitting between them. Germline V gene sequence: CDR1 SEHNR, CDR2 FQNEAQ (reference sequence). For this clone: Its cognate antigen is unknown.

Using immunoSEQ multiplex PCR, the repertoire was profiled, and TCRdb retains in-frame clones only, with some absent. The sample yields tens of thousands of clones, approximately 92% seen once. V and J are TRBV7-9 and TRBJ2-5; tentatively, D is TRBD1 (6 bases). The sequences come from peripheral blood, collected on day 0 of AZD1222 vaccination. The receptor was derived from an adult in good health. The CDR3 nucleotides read TGTGCCAGCAGCCCGCCTCTTCAGGGGATATCCCAAGAGACCCAGTACTTC. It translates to CASSPPLQGISQETQYF.